The rows below give T cell receptor beta chains drawn from one sample of a study of T cells after yellow fever vaccination. TCRdb passed the 5' RACE reads through MiXCR, listing each CDR3 protein once. The table shows 100,000 to 150,000 distinct CDR3 sequences, with more than 5.5% occurring only once. The sample here was CD4+ T cells sorted from PBMCs, taken about 49 days after the first yellow fever vaccination. All receptors come from a young man who received the YFV17D yellow fever vaccine. Both conserved end residues are part of each CDR3. Fields, in order: V gene, J gene, D gene, clone size, CDR3 DNA, CDR3 protein. The D gene is left open where the match is weak. Some rows mark clone size as missing; the rest say once, few, many or name a class of expanded clone.

>TRBV29-1|TRBJ2-1|-|many
TGCAGCGTTGTAGGGTACAATGAGCAGTTCTTC
CSVVGYNEQFF
>TRBV7-2|TRBJ2-5|-|many
TGTGCCAGCAGCTTGGTCGATTGGCAAGAGACCCAGTACTTC
CASSLVDWQETQYF
>TRBV5-1|TRBJ2-1|-|many
TGCGCCAGCAGCTTGGCAGCCTTTAATGAGCAGTTCTTC
CASSLAAFNEQFF
>TRBV23-1|TRBJ1-1|-|many
TGCGCCAGCAGTCTATCGGGGAACATGAACACTGAAGCTTTCTTT
CASSLSGNMNTEAFF
>TRBV24-1|TRBJ2-5|-|many
TGTGCCACCAGTGATCCCGGGGCTCACGAGACCCAGTACTTC
CATSDPGAHETQYF
>TRBV28|TRBJ2-1|TRBD2|many
TGTGCCAGCAGTTCACCGGGACTAGCGCGATACAATGAGCAGTTCTTC
CASSSPGLARYNEQFF
>TRBV29-1|TRBJ1-3|-|-
TGCAGATCCAGGGGTTCTGGAAACACCATATATTTT
CRSRGSGNTIYF
>TRBV6-2/TRBV6-3|TRBJ1-1|-|many
TGTGCCAGCAGTTACATGAACACTGAAGCTTTCTTT
CASSYMNTEAFF
>TRBV6-1|TRBJ2-7|-|few
TGTGCCAGCCTCAAGCGCGGAGTCGGGGGCGAGCAGTACTTC
CASLKRGVGGEQYF
>TRBV6-5|TRBJ1-1|TRBD1|-
TGTGCCAGCAGTTACGCAGGGGGCGGTGAAGCTTTCTTT
CASSYAGGGEAFF
>TRBV10-3|TRBJ2-1|-|many
TGTGCCACTATCATAAGACTAGAAGGCGACAATGAGCAGTTCTTC
CATIIRLEGDNEQFF
>TRBV3-1|TRBJ2-5|-|many
TGTGCCAGCAGCCAAGTTTGGGGAGAGACCCAGTACTTC
CASSQVWGETQYF
>TRBV10-3|TRBJ2-5|TRBD1|many
TGTGCCACGAGAACAGGGGGAGAGACCCAGTACTTC
CATRTGGETQYF
>TRBV5-4|TRBJ2-4|-|-
TGTGCCAGCAGCCAGGGGGGGGCAGGAGAAAACATTCAGTACTTC
CASSQGGAGENIQYF
>TRBV24-1|TRBJ1-2|TRBD1|-
TGTGCCACCAGTGATTTCACAGGGGACTATGGCTACACCTTC
CATSDFTGDYGYTF
>TRBV12-3/TRBV12-4|TRBJ1-1|TRBD1|-
TGTGCCAGCAGTTTCCGCTGGTTGGGACAGGGGAATGGTCCCACTGAAGCTTTCTTT
CASSFRWLGQGNGPTEAFF
>TRBV7-9|TRBJ1-5|-|many
TGTGCCAGCAGCTTCGGGCCACGCGAACAGCCCCAGCATTTT
CASSFGPREQPQHF
>TRBV5-5|TRBJ1-1|-|many
TGTGCCAGCAGCTTTACGGACACTGAAGCTTTCTTT
CASSFTDTEAFF
>TRBV3-1|TRBJ1-2|-|many
TGTGCCAGCAGCCCTCGGGGAGCTAACTATGGCTACACCTTC
CASSPRGANYGYTF
>TRBV18|TRBJ2-2|-|-
TGTGCCAGCTCACCTAGAAGCGGGGAGCTGTTTTTT
CASSPRSGELFF